Listed below are T cell receptor beta chains from one sample, sequenced in a study of T cell repertoires in cytomegalovirus infection. TCRdb called the reads again in MiXCR, with one record for every CDR3 protein. The sample carries approximately 550,000 distinct CDR3 sequences, 15% to 20% recorded once. The sample consisted of CD8+ T cells from PBMCs. The receptors come from a human donor in good health (CMV status not recorded). Some clones in this sample may be carry-over from other donors' samples. Both conserved end residues are part of each CDR3. The order of the fields is clone size, V gene, J gene, D gene, CDR3 DNA, CDR3 protein. D genes are given only for firm matches. Clone size is given for some rows only: seen once, a few or many times, or a class if the clone is expanded.

abundance: -
v_gene: TRBV4-1
j_gene: TRBJ2-5
d_gene: -
CDR3nt: TGCGCCAGCAGCCTGTTCTCCACGGACTTTCAAGAGACCCAGTACTTC
CDR3aa: CASSLFSTDFQETQYF

abundance: many
v_gene: TRBV7-9
j_gene: TRBJ1-5
d_gene: -
CDR3nt: TGTGCCAGCAGCTTAGTAGGCAATCAGCCCCAGCATTTT
CDR3aa: CASSLVGNQPQHF

abundance: many
v_gene: TRBV6-1
j_gene: TRBJ1-4
d_gene: -
CDR3nt: TGTGCCAGCAGTGAATTAATTACCGCTCGTGTTGAAAAACTGTTTTTT
CDR3aa: CASSELITARVEKLFF

abundance: few
v_gene: TRBV19
j_gene: TRBJ2-2
d_gene: -
CDR3nt: TGTGCCAGTAGTATAGGAGGCGGGGAGCTGTTTTTT
CDR3aa: CASSIGGGELFF

abundance: few
v_gene: TRBV4-1
j_gene: TRBJ2-2
d_gene: TRBD1
CDR3nt: TGCGCCAGCAGCAAACAGGGGAGCACCGGGGAGCTGTTTTTT
CDR3aa: CASSKQGSTGELFF

abundance: -
v_gene: TRBV27
j_gene: TRBJ2-3
d_gene: TRBD2
CDR3nt: TGTGCCAGCACAATCCGGACTAGCGGGAGAGATACGCAGTATTTT
CDR3aa: CASTIRTSGRDTQYF

abundance: many
v_gene: TRBV6-2/TRBV6-3
j_gene: TRBJ2-1
d_gene: -
CDR3nt: TGTGCCAGCGGTCCAGGGTACAATGAGCAGTTCTTC
CDR3aa: CASGPGYNEQFF

abundance: many
v_gene: TRBV12-3/TRBV12-4
j_gene: TRBJ1-2
d_gene: -
CDR3nt: TGTGCCAGCAGTTACTCGGGCAGCGGTAACTATGGCTACACCTTC
CDR3aa: CASSYSGSGNYGYTF

abundance: many
v_gene: TRBV7-8
j_gene: TRBJ2-1
d_gene: TRBD2
CDR3nt: TGTGCCAGCAGCCTGCGACTAGCGGGGGCCCCCGGCGATGAGCAGTTCTTC
CDR3aa: CASSLRLAGAPGDEQFF

abundance: many
v_gene: TRBV7-8
j_gene: TRBJ1-5
d_gene: -
CDR3nt: TGTGCCAGCAGCTTAGCGTTGGCAGGGGTTCATCAGCCCCAGCATTTT
CDR3aa: CASSLALAGVHQPQHF

abundance: few
v_gene: TRBV7-3
j_gene: TRBJ2-5
d_gene: -
CDR3nt: TGTGCCAGCAGCCGCGACTTAAAAGAGACCCAGTACTTC
CDR3aa: CASSRDLKETQYF

abundance: many
v_gene: TRBV7-6
j_gene: TRBJ1-1
d_gene: -
CDR3nt: TGTGCCAGCAGCTCCAGGGCGAACACTGAAGCTTTCTTT
CDR3aa: CASSSRANTEAFF

abundance: few
v_gene: TRBV23-1
j_gene: TRBJ2-1
d_gene: TRBD2
CDR3nt: TGCGCCAGCAGTCAATCCCGGACTAGCGGGAGCCTGACCTACAATGAGCAGTTCTTC
CDR3aa: CASSQSRTSGSLTYNEQFF

abundance: many
v_gene: TRBV19
j_gene: TRBJ1-2
d_gene: -
CDR3nt: TGTGCCAGCCGTGTTAGAGGGGGAGAGGGTGGCTACACCTTC
CDR3aa: CASRVRGGEGGYTF

abundance: -
v_gene: TRBV5-1
j_gene: TRBJ1-1
d_gene: TRBD1
CDR3nt: TGCGCCAGCAGTCCCGGGACAGGGCGGCCTGAAGCTTTCTTT
CDR3aa: CASSPGTGRPEAFF

abundance: many
v_gene: TRBV6-5
j_gene: TRBJ1-1
d_gene: -
CDR3nt: TGTGCCAGCAGTTACTCATTGGGGGCTGAAGCTTTCTTT
CDR3aa: CASSYSLGAEAFF

abundance: few
v_gene: TRBV20-1
j_gene: TRBJ1-5
d_gene: -
CDR3nt: TGCAGTGCTAGAGATTGGGATCAGCCCCAGCATTTT
CDR3aa: CSARDWDQPQHF

abundance: -
v_gene: TRBV3-1
j_gene: TRBJ1-1
d_gene: TRBD1
CDR3nt: TGTGCCAGCAGCCCTCTCACAGGGGCCCACACTGAAGCTTTCTTT
CDR3aa: CASSPLTGAHTEAFF

abundance: -
v_gene: TRBV11-2
j_gene: TRBJ1-2
d_gene: -
CDR3nt: TGTGCCAGCAGCTTAGAGGGGCAAGATGGCTACACCTTC
CDR3aa: CASSLEGQDGYTF

abundance: -
v_gene: TRBV4-2
j_gene: TRBJ1-6
d_gene: -
CDR3nt: TGTGCCAGCAGCCAAGATTGGGGGGGTAATTCACCCCTCCACTTT
CDR3aa: CASSQDWGGNSPLHF

abundance: few
v_gene: TRBV12-3/TRBV12-4
j_gene: TRBJ1-2
d_gene: TRBD1
CDR3nt: TGTGCCAGCAGTCCTCCGGTCAGGGACAGCTATGGCTACACCTTC
CDR3aa: CASSPPVRDSYGYTF

abundance: many
v_gene: TRBV7-8
j_gene: TRBJ2-7
d_gene: -
CDR3nt: TGTGCCAGCAGCTCACCGCCCGGGACTTTCACCTACGAGCAGTACTTC
CDR3aa: CASSSPPGTFTYEQYF

abundance: few
v_gene: TRBV10-3
j_gene: TRBJ2-7
d_gene: -
CDR3nt: TGTGCCATCAGTGAGTCCCCCTACGCCATGAGCTCCTACGAGCAGTACTTC
CDR3aa: CAISESPYAMSSYEQYF

abundance: few
v_gene: TRBV5-6
j_gene: TRBJ2-5
d_gene: -
CDR3nt: TGTGCCAGCAGCGACGAGACAGAAATCGGAGAGACCCAGTACTTC
CDR3aa: CASSDETEIGETQYF

abundance: -
v_gene: TRBV10-3
j_gene: TRBJ1-6
d_gene: TRBD1
CDR3nt: TGTGCCATCAGTGAGAGGGCGGGACAGGGCGACAATTCACCCCTCCACTTT
CDR3aa: CAISERAGQGDNSPLHF

abundance: many
v_gene: TRBV12-3/TRBV12-4
j_gene: TRBJ1-1
d_gene: -
CDR3nt: TGTGCCAGCAGTGGTGCCGAAGCTTTCTTT
CDR3aa: CASSGAEAFF

abundance: many
v_gene: TRBV7-9
j_gene: TRBJ1-2
d_gene: -
CDR3nt: TGTGCCAGCAGCGGAGGGGACCGCTATGGCTACACCTTC
CDR3aa: CASSGGDRYGYTF

abundance: few
v_gene: TRBV25-1
j_gene: TRBJ2-1
d_gene: -
CDR3nt: TGTGCCAGCAGTGTAGGAAGAAATGAGCAGTTCTTC
CDR3aa: CASSVGRNEQFF

abundance: -
v_gene: TRBV5-4
j_gene: TRBJ2-7
d_gene: -
CDR3nt: TGTGCCAGCAGCAGCGGACGGAGTCCCGGCGAGCAGTACTTC
CDR3aa: CASSSGRSPGEQYF

abundance: -
v_gene: TRBV24-1
j_gene: TRBJ2-1
d_gene: TRBD2
CDR3nt: TGTGCCACCAGTGGACCGGGGACTAGCGGGAGAAATGAGCAGTTCTTC
CDR3aa: CATSGPGTSGRNEQFF

abundance: many
v_gene: TRBV29-1
j_gene: TRBJ1-1
d_gene: TRBD1
CDR3nt: TGCAGCGTTGAATGGGACAGGAGTTTATCGAACACTGAAGCTTTCTTT
CDR3aa: CSVEWDRSLSNTEAFF

abundance: many
v_gene: TRBV7-6
j_gene: TRBJ2-6
d_gene: TRBD1
CDR3nt: TGTGCCAGCAGCTTCAGACAGGGGGCCCGCTCTGGGGCCAACGTCCTGACTTTC
CDR3aa: CASSFRQGARSGANVLTF

abundance: many
v_gene: TRBV11-3
j_gene: TRBJ2-1
d_gene: TRBD2
CDR3nt: TGTGCCAGCAGCCCACGGACTAGCGGGAGGCACGATGAGCAGTTCTTC
CDR3aa: CASSPRTSGRHDEQFF

abundance: -
v_gene: TRBV9
j_gene: TRBJ1-5
d_gene: -
CDR3nt: TGTGCCAGCAGCGTAGAGGGCCTCGGGGAGCCCCAGCATTTT
CDR3aa: CASSVEGLGEPQHF

abundance: many
v_gene: TRBV12-3/TRBV12-4
j_gene: TRBJ2-7
d_gene: -
CDR3nt: TGTGCCAGCAGTTTAGGCCCGTGGGACACAAACTTC
CDR3aa: CASSLGPWDTNF

abundance: many
v_gene: TRBV2
j_gene: TRBJ2-1
d_gene: TRBD2
CDR3nt: TGTGCCAGCAGGACTAGCGGGGGACCCATCTACAATGAGCAGTTCTTC
CDR3aa: CASRTSGGPIYNEQFF

abundance: few
v_gene: TRBV5-1
j_gene: TRBJ2-1
d_gene: -
CDR3nt: TGCGCCAGCAGAACAGGCCCTTGGGATGAGCAGTTCTTC
CDR3aa: CASRTGPWDEQFF

abundance: few
v_gene: TRBV2
j_gene: TRBJ2-7
d_gene: TRBD1
CDR3nt: TGTGCCAGCAGACACCCCGGACAGGGCCCCTACGAGCAGTACTTC
CDR3aa: CASRHPGQGPYEQYF

abundance: many
v_gene: TRBV7-6
j_gene: TRBJ2-1
d_gene: -
CDR3nt: TGTGCCAGCAGCTTACTAGGGAGCCGGTTTTACAATGAGCAGTTCTTC
CDR3aa: CASSLLGSRFYNEQFF

abundance: few
v_gene: TRBV3-1
j_gene: TRBJ1-4
d_gene: -
CDR3nt: TGTGCCAGCAGCGGTGGAAGGTGGGGAGTGGAACATAATGAAAAACTGTTTTTT
CDR3aa: CASSGGRWGVEHNEKLFF

abundance: many
v_gene: TRBV10-2
j_gene: TRBJ2-7
d_gene: TRBD2
CDR3nt: TGCGCCAGCGGGACCGGACTAGCGGGAAGCGAGCAGTACTTC
CDR3aa: CASGTGLAGSEQYF

abundance: many
v_gene: TRBV15
j_gene: TRBJ1-1
d_gene: -
CDR3nt: TGTGCCACCAGCAGAGGGATGGACCTGAACACTGAAGCTTTCTTT
CDR3aa: CATSRGMDLNTEAFF

abundance: few
v_gene: TRBV9
j_gene: TRBJ2-5
d_gene: -
CDR3nt: TGTGCCAGCAGCCCTGAAAGTAGCCAAGAGACCCAGTACTTC
CDR3aa: CASSPESSQETQYF

abundance: -
v_gene: TRBV23-1
j_gene: TRBJ2-2
d_gene: -
CDR3nt: TGCGCCAGCAGTCAATCGGGGCCAGGGAGCACCGGGGAGCTGTTTTTT
CDR3aa: CASSQSGPGSTGELFF

abundance: -
v_gene: TRBV7-9
j_gene: TRBJ1-2
d_gene: TRBD1
CDR3nt: TGTGCCAGCACCCAAGGACAGGGTTTAAGTCCTGGCTACACCTTC
CDR3aa: CASTQGQGLSPGYTF

abundance: -
v_gene: TRBV11-2
j_gene: TRBJ1-6
d_gene: -
CDR3nt: TGTGCCAGCACAGGGGACTATAATTCACCCCTCCACTTT
CDR3aa: CASTGDYNSPLHF

abundance: -
v_gene: TRBV24-1
j_gene: TRBJ2-5
d_gene: -
CDR3nt: TGTGCCACCAGACCGGGAGCTCAAGAGACCCAGTACTTC
CDR3aa: CATRPGAQETQYF

abundance: -
v_gene: TRBV6-5
j_gene: TRBJ2-7
d_gene: TRBD1
CDR3nt: TGTGCCAGCAGTCGGACAGGGGGTTTCTACGAGCAGGACTTC
CDR3aa: CASSRTGGFYEQDF

abundance: -
v_gene: TRBV7-8
j_gene: TRBJ1-5
d_gene: -
CDR3nt: TGTGCCAGCAGCTTAGATCTAGGGCTGGGCAATCAGCCCCAGCATTTT
CDR3aa: CASSLDLGLGNQPQHF

abundance: many
v_gene: TRBV7-2
j_gene: TRBJ1-5
d_gene: -
CDR3nt: TGTGCCAGCAGCCCAATAAATCAGCCCCAGCATTTT
CDR3aa: CASSPINQPQHF

abundance: -
v_gene: TRBV27
j_gene: TRBJ1-1
d_gene: -
CDR3nt: TGTGCCAGCAGTTTACTGCTCGGGGGGGGGATCCCTGAAGCTTTCTTT
CDR3aa: CASSLLLGGGIPEAFF

abundance: few
v_gene: TRBV27
j_gene: TRBJ2-5
d_gene: TRBD1
CDR3nt: TGTGCCAGCAGTCCCCGGGACAGAGTCCAAGAGACCCAGTACTTC
CDR3aa: CASSPRDRVQETQYF

abundance: many
v_gene: TRBV24-1
j_gene: TRBJ2-1
d_gene: TRBD2
CDR3nt: TGTGCCACCAGTGACCGCTACCTGGGACTAGCGGGAGGATTCGATGAGCAGTTCTTC
CDR3aa: CATSDRYLGLAGGFDEQFF

abundance: many
v_gene: TRBV19
j_gene: TRBJ1-3
d_gene: TRBD1
CDR3nt: TGTGCCAGTAGTGACAGGGCACTACTCCGCTCTGGAAACACCATATATTTT
CDR3aa: CASSDRALLRSGNTIYF

abundance: -
v_gene: TRBV27
j_gene: TRBJ2-3
d_gene: -
CDR3nt: TGTGCCAGCAGTTTAAAACTAGCCCACACAGATACGCAGTATTTT
CDR3aa: CASSLKLAHTDTQYF